The 10 T cell receptor beta chains listed next were all sequenced from one sample in a study of T cells in Graves' hyperthyroidism and ophthalmopathy. Amplification of TCR beta CDR3 regions used RNA as the template. TCR CDR3 underwent first-round RT-PCR with the HTBI primer set. TCRdb used MiXCR to reprocess the multiplex PCR reads, holding one entry per CDR3 protein. The sample gives about 420,000 distinct CDR3 sequences, 15% to 18% of which show up once; just under 8% is in the top ten. Sample: blood. These receptors were taken from a young woman with Graves' hyperthyroidism.

This clonotype has ten or more counts. The V and J genes are TRBV11-2 and TRBJ2-3; the match to TRBD1 covers 8 bases. Germline V gene data show CDR1 as SGHAT and CDR2 as FQNNGV. This CDR3 has 14 amino acids. Losses at the gene ends were 4 bases for V and 4 bases for J; bases not matched to a gene: 4. As DNA, the CDR3 is TGTGCCAGCAGCTACGGACAGGGCCCAGATACGCAGTATTTT. This codes for CASSYGQGPDTQYF.

This clonotype came up many times. The J gene is TRBJ1-5, the V gene TRBV20-1, with TRBD1 as a possible D gene (5 bases). The V gene lost 6 bases and the J gene lost 5 bases, with 17 bases spanning the gap. The V gene's germline CDR1 is DFQATT and CDR2 SNEGSKA (reference sequence). This CDR3 spans 14 amino acids. The CDR3 spells CSAAGKSDHQPQHF. The CDR3 nucleotides are TGCAGTGCGGCAGGGAAGTCGGACCATCAGCCCCAGCATTTT.

In its sample, this clonotype was seen many times. The chain has TRBV28 and TRBJ2-1, with no clear D. Trimming took 6 bases from V and 7 from J, leaving 16 bases between them. From germline, CDR1 is MDHEN and CDR2 SYDVKM. The CDR3 has 14 residues. DNA of the CDR3: TGTGCCAGCAGGCACGGTGTAGACGTAAATGAGCAGTTCTTC. It encodes CASRHGVDVNEQFF.

This chain connects TRBV20-1 to TRBJ2-7, with TRBD2 matching 14 bases. CDR3 length: 17 amino acids. Per the germline V gene, CDR1 is DFQATT and CDR2 is SNEGSKA (reference sequence). Trimming removed 1 base from V and 2 bases from J; junction bases left unmatched: 7. The CDR3: CSARARGLAGGTYEQYF. DNA of the CDR3: TGCAGTGCTAGAGCCAGAGGACTAGCGGGGGGAACCTACGAGCAGTACTTC.

The table lists this clonotype with many counts. The chain recombines TRBV6-1 with TRBJ2-7, with 8 bases fitting TRBD2. V shed 5 bases, J shed 1 base, and the junction held 10 bases outside the gene matches. CDR3 size: 16 residues. CDR1 and CDR2 from the germline V gene are MNHNS and SASEGT. The CDR3 reads CASSSLPGGASYEQYF. CDR3 bases: TGTGCCAGCAGTTCCCTACCGGGGGGGGCATCCTACGAGCAGTACTTC.

This clonotype was observed a handful of times. The rearrangement joins TRBV12-5 to TRBJ2-5; weak D call: TRBD1 (5 bases). The CDR3 spans 15 residues. V was clipped by 5 bases and J by 4 bases, with 17 bases between them. CDR1 and CDR2 from the germline V gene are LGHNT and FRNRAP. The CDR3 sequence is CASGPTGTVGETQYF. In DNA, the CDR3 is TGTGCTAGTGGTCCCACAGGCACCGTCGGAGAGACCCAGTACTTC.

This clonotype was seen many times. J is TRBJ2-7 and V is TRBV12-3 or TRBV12-4; 10 nucleotides line up with TRBD1. J was trimmed by 6 bases and V by 4 bases; bases with no gene match: 9. The CDR3 spans 15 residues. The CDR3 protein is CASSSPGTGVGEQYF. The CDR3 nucleotides read TGTGCCAGCAGTTCCCCCGGGACAGGGGTCGGCGAGCAGTACTTC.

This chain connects TRBV5-6 to TRBJ1-2; D is possibly TRBD1 (6 bases). Germline V gene lookup returns CDR1 SGHDT and CDR2 YYEEEE. This CDR3 region has 14 residues. V lost 2 bases to trimming and J lost 2 bases, with 10 bases between them. CDR3 coding DNA: TGTGCCAGCAGCTTCGGACAGCCCAACTATGGCTACACCTTC. It translates to CASSFGQPNYGYTF. Complete variable domain (other parts from reference TRBV5-6 and TRBJ1-2): DAGVTQSPTHLIKTRGQQVTLRCSPKSGHDTVSWYQQALGQGPQFIFQYYEEEERQRGNFPDRFSGHQFPNYSSELNVNALLLGDSALYLCASSFGQPNYGYTFGSGTRLTVV.

This clonotype was counted at least ten times. An end of the junction differs from the germline gene, which may be a read error. The chain links TRBV13 to TRBJ2-7, with a tentative D call TRBD1 (6 bases). CDR3 length equals 14 residues. Germline assignment: CDR1 PRHDT and CDR2 FYEKMQ (reference sequence). CDR3 nucleotide sequence: TGTGCCAGCAGCGCCCCACAGGGCTCCCACGAGCAGTACTTC. It codes for CASSAPQGSHEQYF.

This clonotype was seen many times. The chain uses TRBV12-3 or TRBV12-4 and TRBJ1-6, with D maybe TRBD1 (6 bases). The V end was cut by 2 bases, the J end by 8 bases, with 13 bases between. This CDR3 contains 15 residues. DNA of the CDR3: TGTGCCAGCAGTTTATCTTCTCAGGGGCATTCACCCCTCCACTTT. Its translation is CASSLSSQGHSPLHF.